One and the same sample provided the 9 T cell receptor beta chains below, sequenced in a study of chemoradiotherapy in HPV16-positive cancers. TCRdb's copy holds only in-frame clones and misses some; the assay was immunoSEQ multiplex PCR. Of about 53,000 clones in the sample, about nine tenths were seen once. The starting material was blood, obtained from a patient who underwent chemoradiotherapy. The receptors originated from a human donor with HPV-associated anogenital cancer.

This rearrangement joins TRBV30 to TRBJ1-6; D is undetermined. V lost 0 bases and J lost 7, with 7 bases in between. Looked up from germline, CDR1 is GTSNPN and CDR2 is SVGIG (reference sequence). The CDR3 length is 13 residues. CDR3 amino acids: CAWSVQYNSPLHF. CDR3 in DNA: TGTGCCTGGAGTGTACAGTACAATTCACCCCTCCACTTT.

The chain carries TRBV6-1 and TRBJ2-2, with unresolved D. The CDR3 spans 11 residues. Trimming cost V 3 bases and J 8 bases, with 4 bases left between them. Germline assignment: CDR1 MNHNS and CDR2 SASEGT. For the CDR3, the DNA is TGTGCCAGCAGTGAGATGGGGGAGCTGTTTTTT. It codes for CASSEMGELFF.

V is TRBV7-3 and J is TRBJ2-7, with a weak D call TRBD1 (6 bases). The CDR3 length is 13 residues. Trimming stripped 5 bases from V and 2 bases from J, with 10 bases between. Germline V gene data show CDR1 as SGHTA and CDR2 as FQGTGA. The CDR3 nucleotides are TGTGCCAGCAGCCCCGGACAGACCTACGAGCAGTACTTC. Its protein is CASSPGQTYEQYF. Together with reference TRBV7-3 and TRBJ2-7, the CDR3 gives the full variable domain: GAGVSQTPSNKVTEKGKYVELRCDPISGHTALYWYRQSLGQGPEFLIYFQGTGAADDSGLPNDRFFAVRPEGSVSTLKIQRTERGDSAVYLCASSPGQTYEQYFGPGTRLTVT.

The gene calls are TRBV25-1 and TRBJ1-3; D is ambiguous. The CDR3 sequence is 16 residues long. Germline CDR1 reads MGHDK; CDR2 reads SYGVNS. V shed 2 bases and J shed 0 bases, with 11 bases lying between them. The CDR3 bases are TGTGCCAGCAGTGAAGTAGGTACGAGCTCTGGAAACACCATATATTTT. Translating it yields CASSEVGTSSGNTIYF.

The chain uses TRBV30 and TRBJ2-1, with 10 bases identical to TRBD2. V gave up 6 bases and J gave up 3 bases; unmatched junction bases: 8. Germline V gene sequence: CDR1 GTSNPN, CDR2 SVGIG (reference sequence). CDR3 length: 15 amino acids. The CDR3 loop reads CACNLAGGFYNEQFF. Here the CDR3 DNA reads TGTGCCTGTAACTTAGCGGGGGGCTTCTACAATGAGCAGTTCTTC.

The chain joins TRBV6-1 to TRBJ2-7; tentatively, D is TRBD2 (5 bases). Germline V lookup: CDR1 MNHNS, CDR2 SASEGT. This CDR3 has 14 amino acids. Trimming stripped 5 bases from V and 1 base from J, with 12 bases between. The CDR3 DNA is TGTGCCAGCAGTACGGGAAGCCTGTCCTACGAGCAGTACTTC. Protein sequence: CASSTGSLSYEQYF.

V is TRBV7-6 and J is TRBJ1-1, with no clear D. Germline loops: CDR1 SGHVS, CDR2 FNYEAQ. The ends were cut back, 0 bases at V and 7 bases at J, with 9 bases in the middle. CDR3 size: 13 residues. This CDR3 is CASSLASRNEAFF. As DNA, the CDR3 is TGTGCCAGCAGCTTAGCCTCCCGGAATGAAGCTTTCTTT.

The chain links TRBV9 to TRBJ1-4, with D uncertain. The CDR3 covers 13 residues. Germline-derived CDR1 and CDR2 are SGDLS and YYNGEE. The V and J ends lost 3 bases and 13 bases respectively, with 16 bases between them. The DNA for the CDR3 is TGTGCCAGCAGCGCAGAAGCGGGCCCCAGACTGTTTTTT. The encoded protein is CASSAEAGPRLFF.

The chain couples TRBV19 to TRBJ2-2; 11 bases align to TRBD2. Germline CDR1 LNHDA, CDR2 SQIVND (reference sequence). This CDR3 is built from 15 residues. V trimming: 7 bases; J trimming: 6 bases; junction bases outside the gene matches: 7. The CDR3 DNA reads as TGTGCCAGTATCTTGACTAGCGGGGCGGCCGGGGAGCTGTTTTTT. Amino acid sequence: CASILTSGAAGELFF.